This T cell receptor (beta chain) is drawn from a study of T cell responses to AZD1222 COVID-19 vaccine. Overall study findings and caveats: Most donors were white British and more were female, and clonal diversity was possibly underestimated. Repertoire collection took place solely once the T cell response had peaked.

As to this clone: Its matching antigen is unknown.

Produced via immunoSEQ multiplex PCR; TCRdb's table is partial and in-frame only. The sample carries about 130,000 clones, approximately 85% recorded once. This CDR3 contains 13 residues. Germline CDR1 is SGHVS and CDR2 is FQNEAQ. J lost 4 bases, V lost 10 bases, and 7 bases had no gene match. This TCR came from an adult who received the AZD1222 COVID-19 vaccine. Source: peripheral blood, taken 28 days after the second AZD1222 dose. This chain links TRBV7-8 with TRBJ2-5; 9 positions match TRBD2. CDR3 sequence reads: CAIFSGGLETQYF. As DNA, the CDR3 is TGTGCCATCTTTAGCGGGGGCCTAGAGACCCAGTACTTC. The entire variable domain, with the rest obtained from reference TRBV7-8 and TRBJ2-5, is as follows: GAGVSQSPRYKVAKRGQDVALRCDPISGHVSLFWYQQALGQGPEFLTYFQNEAQLDKSGLPSDRFFAERPEGSVSTLKIQRTQQEDSAVYLCAIFSGGLETQYFGPGTRLLVL.